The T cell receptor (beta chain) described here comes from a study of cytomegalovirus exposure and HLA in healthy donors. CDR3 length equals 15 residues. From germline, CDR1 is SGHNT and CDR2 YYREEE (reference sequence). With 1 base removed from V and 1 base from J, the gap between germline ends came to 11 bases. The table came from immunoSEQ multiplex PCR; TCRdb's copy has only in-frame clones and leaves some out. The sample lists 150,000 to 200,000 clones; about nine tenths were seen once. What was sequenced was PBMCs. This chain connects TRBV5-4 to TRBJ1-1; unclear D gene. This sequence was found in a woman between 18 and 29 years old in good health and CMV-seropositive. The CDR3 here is CASSLRVSTNTEAFF. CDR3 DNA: TGTGCCAGCAGCTTGCGGGTCTCGACGAACACTGAAGCTTTCTTT.